Listed below are T cell receptor beta chains from one sample, sequenced in a study of shared clonotypes between healthy human individuals. The repertoire was sequenced with immunoSEQ multiplex PCR; TCRdb's copy has only in-frame clones and lacks some. The sample has about 2.3 million clones; just over 90% are singletons. Source material: naive CD4+ T cells from PBMCs. These receptors originate from a man younger than 30 in good health. Some clones in this sample may be carry-over from other donors' samples. CDR3s include the opening cysteine and the closing phenylalanine or tryptophan. A D gene is named only where the DNA matches it firmly. Some rows mark clone size as missing; the rest say once, few, many or name a class of expanded clone.

>TRBJ2-7|TRBD1|.|TRBV4-1
TGCGCCAGCAGCCTCGGGACAGGGGCCTACGAGCAGTACTTC
CASSLGTGAYEQYF
>TRBJ2-2|.|.|TRBV6-6
TGTGCCAGCAGTTACATAGTCATTTCGGTCACCGGGGAGCTGTTTTTT
CASSYIVISVTGELFF
>TRBJ2-5|.|.|TRBV19
TGTGCCAGTAGTATTATTTCAGGGAGTGCCGAGACCCAGTACTTC
CASSIISGSAETQYF
>TRBJ1-5|.|few|TRBV28
TGTGCCAGCAGCTCAGGGAAGGGGAGCAATCAGCCCCAGCATTTT
CASSSGKGSNQPQHF
>TRBJ2-1|.|.|TRBV7-2
TGTGCCAGCAGCTTAGGGAGAACGGGCTGGGTGAATGAGCAGTTCTTC
CASSLGRTGWVNEQFF
>TRBJ2-3|TRBD2|once|TRBV4-1
TGCGCCAGCAGCCACACTAGCGGGAGGCCAGATACGCAGTATTTT
CASSHTSGRPDTQYF
>TRBJ2-3|TRBD2|once|TRBV4-1
TGCGCCAGCAGCCAAGGGCCAGCGGGAACCACAGATACGCAGTATTTT
CASSQGPAGTTDTQYF
>TRBJ2-2|TRBD2|.|TRBV7-3
TGTGCCAGCAGCTTACTCTGGCGGGAGAGGTCCGGGGAGCTGTTTTTT
CASSLLWRERSGELFF
>TRBJ1-3|.|.|TRBV6-1
TGTGCCAGCAAGGGGGGCACCTCTGGAAACACCATATATTTT
CASKGGTSGNTIYF
>TRBJ1-1|.|.|TRBV28
TGTGCCAGCATAGGGTCGAACACTGAAGCTTTCTTT
CASIGSNTEAFF